This T cell receptor beta chain comes out of a study of T cell responses to AZD1222 COVID-19 vaccine. Study conclusions and caveats: Variant regions that are unmutated are reportedly the target of nearly half of spike-specific TCRs.

Germline lookup yields CDR1 SGHRS and CDR2 YFSETQ. The CDR3 runs to 12 residues. V was clipped by 4 bases and J by 6 bases, with 10 bases between them. This table comes from immunoSEQ multiplex PCR, and its TCRdb copy is limited to in-frame clones, with some not included. The sample yields approximately 190,000 clones, 90% to 95% seen once. As regards this clone: Antigen unknown.

The sequence derives from an adult in good health. Specimen: peripheral blood, collected on day 0 of AZD1222 vaccination. The genes are TRBV5-1 and TRBJ1-2; no clear D gene. CDR3 sequence: CASSPGLDGYTF. CDR3 DNA sequence: TGCGCCAGCAGCCCCGGACTGGATGGCTACACCTTC.